This T cell receptor beta chain was observed in a study of beta chain features in type 1 diabetes (dated by TCRdb to 2016 to 2019). Notes on the research overall: Mean age, gender distribution, total cell number and subset yield were not different between patients and healthy donors. A total of approximately 99,000,000 sorted cells were examined across all samples, and RNA yield correlated strongly with the number of cells per subset. In the study, TCRB repertoires of sorted circulating CD4+ T cell subsets from recently diagnosed type 1 diabetes patients were compared with those of matched healthy donors. Regulatory and stem cell-like memory subsets were isolated from only 8 patients and roughly 8 healthy donors, whereas naive and central memory subsets came from all 30 or so donors. Points the paper makes about the study in general: PCR might favor shorter templates, but patient and control samples were amplified and corrected together, so any skew would affect both groups equally. Naive, central memory and regulatory TCRB repertoires appeared more similar among patients than among healthy donors. Because cDNA was sequenced instead of genomic DNA, activated cells with high expression could be over-represented, although the groups did not differ in activation or CD3 levels. Only small numbers of individuals were included in the HLA sub-analyses, which left unresolved whether HLA type had any influence on TCRB rearrangement. At VDJ recombination sites, patients with type 1 diabetes made fewer insertions and deleted more nucleotides, a pattern implying thymic rearrangement abnormalities. A moderate but significant shortening of TCRB CDR3 length was observed in type 1 diabetes patients in all four CD4+ subsets.

The High Capacity cDNA Reverse Transcription Kit was used to reverse transcribe all of the isolated RNA, meaning that expressed TCRB transcripts were what got sequenced. Deep immunoSEQ sequencing was applied to naive, central memory and regulatory T cell samples, giving an average of about 3.6 million total reads per sample. After sorted cells were lysed in RLT buffer, RNA was extracted with DNase-treated RNeasy Micro or Mini kits, with the choice depending on cell number. Each cell subset was processed on its own to prevent cross-contamination, while patient and healthy donor samples were processed together. TCRB sequences were amplified from cDNA with the immunoSEQ multiplex PCR, producing 87-bp fragments spanning the CDR3 region. Amplicons were sequenced on the Illumina HiSeq platform. As for the authors' bioinformatics: Synthetic template baselines were used to correct PCR bias computationally, reads within Hamming distance 2 were collapsed together, and singletons that could not be merged were discarded. Reads were aligned to IMGT to assign V, D and J genes, CDR3 length, and insertions or deletions at six rearrangement sites. Within each subset, clonotype counts were normalized to the number of sorted cells before true diversity and Gini coefficients were calculated with the tcR R package. The overlap coefficient, calculated on TCRB nucleotide sequences, was used to measure repertoire sharing. Out-of-frame TCRB sequences from naive cells were analyzed as a proxy for the pre-selection repertoire. Entries here come from immuneACCESS through TCRdb and include only in-frame sequences with V and J called. Some clones fail to appear in such tables; in the studies checked, an unresolved V gene covers under half of the shortfall, and the cause of the remainder is unknown. The V and J calls and the clone size are those of that table, but D and trimming were determined from the DNA. The sample table contains just over 600,000 clones; only one count was recorded for roughly 15% of them. Together, the top ten hold more than 0.08% of the sample.

Remarks on this clone: No cognate antigen has been identified for it. No clone much larger than this one lies a single base away; base qualities are absent.

From each donor, a single peripheral blood sample of roughly 0.11 L on average was drawn into heparinised tubes. A BD FACSAria II was used to sort naive, central memory, regulatory and stem cell-like memory CD4+ T cells with a panel that included CD45RO, CCR7, CD25, CD127, CD95 and CD27. A purity above 98% was achieved for all sorted populations. PBMCs were isolated right away by Lymphoprep density gradient centrifugation and were stained directly, without culture. So that batch effects would be minimized, each experiment stained and sorted samples in pairs, pairing one healthy donor with one patient. The germline V gene (reference sequence) specifies MNHNY as CDR1 and SVGAGI as CDR2. For this chain, trimming is 8 bases at the V end and 3 bases at the J end, and the number of junction bases without a gene match is 2. Inclusive of the bounding cysteine and phenylalanine, the CDR3 is 16 residues long. Kept here is only the CDR3 DNA, which spans 48 bases and is read in frame from base 1.

The chain is assembled from TRBV6-6 and TRBJ2-6; TRBD2 lines up with 15 middle nucleotides. The clonotype was recovered from a man between 18 and 35 years old in good health. Sequenced sample: naive CD4+ T cells from blood. Reading the label with the study, this specimen's cell subset or site is: true naive CD4+ T cells. For the CDR3, the sequence is CASRTSGRGGANVLTF. The sequenced DNA: TGTGCCAGCCGGACTAGCGGGAGGGGTGGGGCCAACGTCCTGACTTTC.